These T cell receptor beta chains were read from a single sample in a study of CD8 T cells in ankylosing spondylitis. MiXCR, applied by TCRdb to the 5' RACE reads, yields one record per CDR3 protein. Among about 800,000 distinct CDR3 sequences listed, roughly 12% were seen once. Source material: blood, either unsorted or a sorted T cell fraction (not recorded which). The source of these receptors is a male donor with ankylosing spondylitis. The conserved cysteine and the conserved F or W are not part of the CDR3 here. Each record gives: V gene, J gene, CDR3 protein.

V: TRBV29-1
J: TRBJ1-4
CDR3: SGLGDQQGVEKLF

V: TRBV20-1
J: TRBJ2-3
CDR3: SARTSGTSTDTQY

V: TRBV15
J: TRBJ2-5
CDR3: ATSRRVSGETQY

V: TRBV12-3/TRBV12-4
J: TRBJ2-6
CDR3: ASSSRAGTGPSGANVLT

V: TRBV28
J: TRBJ1-2
CDR3: ASSDPGGASGYT

V: TRBV12-3/TRBV12-4
J: TRBJ2-2
CDR3: ASSLGQGGGELF

V: TRBV29-1
J: TRBJ1-1
CDR3: SVVGGRGAF

V: TRBV6-2/TRBV6-3
J: TRBJ2-7
CDR3: ASRNEFDRDLYEQY

V: TRBV6-1
J: TRBJ1-4
CDR3: ASSPIGAEKLF

V: TRBV6-1
J: TRBJ1-2
CDR3: ASSLRDVNYGYT

V: TRBV7-2
J: TRBJ1-2
CDR3: ASSFWDRVNNYGYT

V: TRBV6-1
J: TRBJ1-4
CDR3: ASSKTGVIYEKLF

V: TRBV5-6
J: TRBJ2-2
CDR3: ASSLDRGELF

V: TRBV20-1
J: TRBJ2-5
CDR3: SAVPGTEETQY

V: TRBV15
J: TRBJ2-5
CDR3: ATSTRVREQETQY

V: TRBV24-1
J: TRBJ2-2
CDR3: ATSDIKTGNGELF

V: TRBV6-1
J: TRBJ2-7
CDR3: ASSGGPTKQSYEQY

V: TRBV7-2
J: TRBJ2-7
CDR3: ASSPRVNEQY

V: TRBV7-3
J: TRBJ2-1
CDR3: ASSLLSGGDYNEQF

V: TRBV7-3
J: TRBJ2-3
CDR3: ASSLISSTDTQY

V: TRBV29-1
J: TRBJ2-7
CDR3: SVTATYGQY

V: TRBV5-1
J: TRBJ1-2
CDR3: ASSARDSYYGYT

V: TRBV28
J: TRBJ1-3
CDR3: ASSLYLDSGNTIY

V: TRBV5-1
J: TRBJ2-5
CDR3: ASSFSGSVGETQY

V: TRBV4-3
J: TRBJ2-7
CDR3: ASSQVLAGTYEQY

V: TRBV5-1
J: TRBJ1-4
CDR3: ASSLSPVRGEKLF

V: TRBV7-9
J: TRBJ1-2
CDR3: ASSTSGGAGYGYT

V: TRBV20-1
J: TRBJ1-2
CDR3: SARTGRPAGGYT

V: TRBV18
J: TRBJ1-5
CDR3: ASSPDGEGQPQH

V: TRBV5-1
J: TRBJ1-1
CDR3: ASSPRDRLNTEAF

V: TRBV29-1
J: TRBJ1-1
CDR3: SVIRGLVSDTEAF

V: TRBV7-2
J: TRBJ2-1
CDR3: ASSLMADYNEQF

V: TRBV5-1
J: TRBJ2-7
CDR3: ASSPGRGQGDEQY

V: TRBV11-2
J: TRBJ2-2
CDR3: ASRSILAGGTGELF

V: TRBV6-1
J: TRBJ2-3
CDR3: ASSSPGLLDTQY

V: TRBV6-2/TRBV6-3
J: TRBJ2-1
CDR3: ASSGGLAGGSLFNEQF

V: TRBV12-3/TRBV12-4
J: TRBJ2-1
CDR3: ASSLFAENEQF

V: TRBV6-2/TRBV6-3
J: TRBJ2-7
CDR3: ASKIRGARYEQY

V: TRBV5-5
J: TRBJ1-1
CDR3: ASSLDGREITEAF

V: TRBV9
J: TRBJ2-1
CDR3: ASSVSPGTGGYNEQF

V: TRBV5-1
J: TRBJ2-3
CDR3: ASRGGQATSTDTQY

V: TRBV6-1
J: TRBJ2-7
CDR3: ASKGSTGGPYEQY